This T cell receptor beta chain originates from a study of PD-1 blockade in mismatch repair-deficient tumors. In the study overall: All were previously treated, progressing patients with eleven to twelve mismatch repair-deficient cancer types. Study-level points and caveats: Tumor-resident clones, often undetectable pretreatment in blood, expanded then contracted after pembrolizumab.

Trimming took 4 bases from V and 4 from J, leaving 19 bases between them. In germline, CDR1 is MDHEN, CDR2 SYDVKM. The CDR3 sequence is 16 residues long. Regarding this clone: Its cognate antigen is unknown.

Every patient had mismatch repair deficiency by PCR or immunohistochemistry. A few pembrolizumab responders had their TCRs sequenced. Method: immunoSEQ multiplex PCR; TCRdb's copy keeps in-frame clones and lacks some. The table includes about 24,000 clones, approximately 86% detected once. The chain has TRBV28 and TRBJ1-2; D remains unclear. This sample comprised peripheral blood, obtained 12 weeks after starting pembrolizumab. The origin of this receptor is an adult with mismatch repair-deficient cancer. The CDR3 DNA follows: TGTGCCAGCAGTTCTCTTACCGTTGGGTTTGGCTATGGCTACACCTTC. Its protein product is CASSSLTVGFGYGYTF.